Listed here are 14 T cell receptor beta chains from one sample, sequenced in a study of blood T cells in healthy people across ages. The second PCR ran roughly 7 to 12 cycles with a sample-barcoded 5' primer and J-beta primers. TCRdb reprocessed the 5' RACE reads with MiXCR, giving one entry per CDR3 protein. This table has about 670,000 distinct CDR3 sequences, approximately 40% appearing once. Sequencing used blood. The receptors stem from a man older than 75 in good health.

The rearrangement uses TRBV5-1 and TRBJ2-5; maybe TRBD1 (7 bases). CDR1 and CDR2 from the germline V gene are SGHRS and YFSETQ. V was cut by 4 bases and J by 0 bases, with 16 bases left in between. This CDR3 has 16 amino acids. The CDR3 coding sequence is TGCGCCAGCAGCCTTACCGGGGGACAGTACCAAGAGACCCAGTACTTC. Translating gives CASSLTGGQYQETQYF.

With regard to this clonotype: Compared with germline, one end of the junction differs, possibly owing to a read error. V and J are TRBV29-1 and TRBJ2-5; 8 bases map to TRBD1. The CDR3 covers 13 residues. Germline V gene sequence: CDR1 SQVTM, CDR2 ANQGSEA. The CDR3 DNA reads as TGCAGCGCCGGGACAGGCCTTGGGGAGACCCGGTACTTC. Its translation: CSAGTGLGETRYF.

Turning to this clonotype: The junction departs from the called germline gene at one end, perhaps through a read error. This chain uses TRBV7-7 with TRBJ2-5; 9 bases map to TRBD1. CDR3 length: 16 amino acids. Germline V CDR1 and CDR2: SSHAT, FNYEAQ (reference sequence). The CDR3 DNA reads TGTGCTAGCAGCTTCTTTGGGGACAGGGCTTCTGAGACCCAGTACTTC. This translates into CASSFFGDRASETQYF.

This clonotype showed up many times. The chain carries TRBV9 and TRBJ2-5, with unresolved D. Trimming removed 0 bases from V and 4 bases from J, with 1 base in between. The CDR3 runs 11 residues. Germline V lookup: CDR1 SGDLS, CDR2 YYNGEE. The CDR3 sequence: CASSVAETQYF. The DNA of the CDR3 is TGTGCCAGCAGCGTAGCAGAGACCCAGTACTTC.

This clonotype was seen at least ten times. This rearrangement joins TRBV14 to TRBJ2-5, with D possibly matching TRBD1 (5 bases). Germline lookup yields CDR1 SGHDN and CDR2 FVKESK. Deletions cut 0 bases from V and 5 bases from J, with 10 bases between. This CDR3 is 14 amino acids long. DNA of the CDR3: TGTGCCAGCAGCCAAGATCCCAGGGCCGAGACCCAGTACTTC. Protein sequence: CASSQDPRAETQYF. The full variable domain, its missing parts supplied by reference TRBV14 and TRBJ2-5, is EAGVTQFPSHSVIEKGQTVTLRCDPISGHDNLYWYRRVMGKEIKFLLHFVKESKQDESGMPNNRFLAERTGGTYSTLKVQPAELEDSGVYFCASSQDPRAETQYFGPGTRLLVL.

The chain employs TRBV7-9 and TRBJ2-1; TRBD2 matches at 7 bases. CDR1 and CDR2 (germline): SEHNR, FQNEAQ (reference sequence). The CDR3 is made up of 15 amino acids. Germline trimming cut 3 bases from V and 8 bases from J; bases unmatched to any gene: 10. The CDR3 region is CASSFGLGPLYEQFF. The CDR3 DNA follows: TGTGCCAGCAGCTTCGGACTAGGTCCTCTTTATGAGCAGTTCTTC.

This rearrangement joins TRBV2 to TRBJ1-6; D is undetermined. Trimming shortened V by 8 bases and J by 0 bases, and 8 bases separated the two germline ends. Germline loops: CDR1 SNHLY, CDR2 FYNNEI. CDR3 length equals 14 residues. CDR3 coding DNA: TGTGCCAGCGGAAAGGACTCCTATAATTCACCCCTCCACTTT. Protein sequence: CASGKDSYNSPLHF.

There are a few counts of this clonotype. The V and J genes are TRBV7-9 and TRBJ1-1, with no clear D. The ends were cut back, 2 bases at V and 1 base at J, with 8 bases in the middle. Germline CDR1 reads SEHNR; CDR2 reads FQNEAQ (reference sequence). The CDR3 is 14 amino acids. The CDR3 bases are TGTGCCAGCAGCTTATCTGGCAGGAACACTGAAGCTTTCTTT. It is translated as CASSLSGRNTEAFF.

CDR3 amino acids: CSARDGSTDTQYF. The DNA of the CDR3 is TGCAGTGCTAGAGATGGAAGCACAGATACGCAGTATTTT. The chain has TRBV20-1 and TRBJ2-3; D not certain. Deletions cut 0 bases from V and 0 bases from J, with 4 bases between. Germline assignment: CDR1 DFQATT and CDR2 SNEGSKA (reference sequence). CDR3 size: 13 residues.

The chain combines TRBV10-3 with TRBJ2-1, with 11 bases identical to TRBD2. The CDR3 has 17 residues. Unmatched junction bases numbered 9, after V lost 2 bases and J lost 6 bases. The germline V gene has CDR1 ENHRY and CDR2 SYGVKD. This chain's CDR3 is CAISEASLAGGSNEQFF. The CDR3 nucleotides are TGTGCCATCAGTGAGGCATCTCTAGCGGGGGGCAGCAATGAGCAGTTCTTC.

As for this clonotype: Possible read error: a much larger clone is one base away. The chain couples TRBV20-1 to TRBJ2-7, with D tentatively TRBD1 or TRBD2 (6 bases each). Germline CDR1 DFQATT, CDR2 SNEGSKA (reference sequence). The CDR3 is 15 amino acids. Here the CDR3 reads CSTRDLEGGGYEQYF. The CDR3 nucleotides are TGCAGTACTAGAGATCTTGAGGGGGGAGGCTACGAGCAGTACTTC.

There are many counts of this clonotype. The chain employs TRBV7-2 and TRBJ1-5; D not resolved. Germline lookup yields CDR1 SGHTA and CDR2 FQGNSA. This CDR3 region has 15 residues. Between the trimmed V and J ends, which lost 3 bases and 4 bases, there was a span of 13 bases. The CDR3 spells CASSLLRQENQPQHF. CDR3 sequence (DNA): TGTGCCAGCAGCTTGTTACGGCAGGAAAATCAGCCCCAGCATTTT.

This clonotype appeared a few times. The chain is built from TRBV6-2 or TRBV6-3 and TRBJ2-5; tentatively, D is TRBD2 (6 bases). Germline V gives CDR1 MNHEY, CDR2 SVGEGT. The CDR3 runs to 13 residues. The CDR3 coding sequence is TGTGCACACCGGGGGACGACTCAAGAGACCCAGTACTTC. Translating it yields CAHRGTTQETQYF.

This chain links TRBV20-1 with TRBJ2-5; D not resolved. V was cut by 2 bases and J by 5 bases, with 9 bases left in between. This CDR3 is 12 amino acids long. Germline CDR1 and CDR2: DFQATT and SNEGSKA (reference sequence). CDR3 residues: CSARQLRETQYF. In DNA form, the CDR3 reads TGCAGTGCTAGACAGTTAAGGGAGACCCAGTACTTC.